The present T cell receptor beta chain was sequenced within a study of blood T cells in healthy people across ages. Primers used in a second PCR of about 6 to 11 cycles were a sample-barcoded 5' primer and a J-beta primer mix. Sequencing yielded, for each sample, at least 2.5 million paired-end reads carrying CDR3. TCRdb re-called the 5' RACE reads through MiXCR, storing one row per CDR3 protein. The sample has over a million distinct CDR3 sequences, about 43% seen once. Each sample yielded at least 7 million isolated PBMCs. Findings and limits, study-wide: Naive T cell percentage showed a strong correlation with TCR beta diversity. Fewer expanded clones and more diversity marked long-lived versus aged donors.

Per the germline V gene, CDR1 is SEHNR and CDR2 is FQNEAQ (reference sequence). The CDR3 totals 14 residues. V was cut by 1 base and J by 8 bases, with 14 bases left in between. As regards this clonotype: The antigen is unknown.

This TCR derives from a woman between 18 and 29 years old in good health. Sequencing was carried out using blood. This sequence joins TRBV7-9 and TRBJ1-1, with D possibly TRBD1 on 6 matching bases. CDR3 coding DNA: TGTGCCAGCAGCTTAGAGTCCAGGACAGAAGAAGCTTTCTTT. Its protein product is CASSLESRTEEAFF. Full variable domain (remainder filled in from reference TRBV7-9 and TRBJ1-1): DTGVSQNPRHKITKRGQNVTFRCDPISEHNRLYWYRQTLGQGPEFLTYFQNEAQLEKSRLLSDRFSAERPKGSFSTLEIQRTEQGDSAMYLCASSLESRTEEAFFGQGTRLTVV.